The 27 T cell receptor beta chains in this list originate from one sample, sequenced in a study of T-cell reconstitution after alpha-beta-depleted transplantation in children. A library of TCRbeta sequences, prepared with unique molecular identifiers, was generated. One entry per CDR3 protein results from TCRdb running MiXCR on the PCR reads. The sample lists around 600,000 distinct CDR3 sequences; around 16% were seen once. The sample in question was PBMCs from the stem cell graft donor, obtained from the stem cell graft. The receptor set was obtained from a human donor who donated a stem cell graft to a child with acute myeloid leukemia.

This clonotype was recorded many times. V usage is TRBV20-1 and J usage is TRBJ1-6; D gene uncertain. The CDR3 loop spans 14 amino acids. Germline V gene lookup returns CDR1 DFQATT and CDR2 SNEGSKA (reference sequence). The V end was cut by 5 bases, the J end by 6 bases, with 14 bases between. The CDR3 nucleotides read TGCAGTGCTCTTCCCCGAGGACCTAATTCACCCCTCCACTTT. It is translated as CSALPRGPNSPLHF.

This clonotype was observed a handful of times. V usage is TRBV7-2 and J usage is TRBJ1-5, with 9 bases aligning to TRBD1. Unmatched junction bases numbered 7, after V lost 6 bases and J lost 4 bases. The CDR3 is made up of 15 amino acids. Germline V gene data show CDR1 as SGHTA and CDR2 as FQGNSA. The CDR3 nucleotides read TGTGCCAGCAGTTCCGGGACAGGGAAAAATCAGCCCCAGCATTTT. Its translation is CASSSGTGKNQPQHF. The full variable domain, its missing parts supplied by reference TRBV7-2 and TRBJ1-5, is GAGVSQSPSNKVTEKGKDVELRCDPISGHTALYWYRQSLGQGLEFLIYFQGNSAPDKSGLPSDRFSAERTGGSVSTLTIQRTQQEDSAVYLCASSSGTGKNQPQHFGDGTRLSIL.

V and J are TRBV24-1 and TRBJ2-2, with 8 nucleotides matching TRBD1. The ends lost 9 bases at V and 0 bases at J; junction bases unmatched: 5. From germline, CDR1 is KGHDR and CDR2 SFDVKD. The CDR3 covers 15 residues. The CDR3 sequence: CATDTGGANTGELFF. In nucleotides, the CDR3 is TGTGCCACCGACACAGGGGGAGCGAACACCGGGGAGCTGTTTTTT.

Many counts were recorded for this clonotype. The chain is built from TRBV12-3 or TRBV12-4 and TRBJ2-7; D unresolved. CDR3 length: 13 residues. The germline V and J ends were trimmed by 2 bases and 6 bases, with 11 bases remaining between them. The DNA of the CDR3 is TGTGCCAGCAGTTTACTAAGAACGTCCGAGCAGTACGTC. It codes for CASSLLRTSEQYV.

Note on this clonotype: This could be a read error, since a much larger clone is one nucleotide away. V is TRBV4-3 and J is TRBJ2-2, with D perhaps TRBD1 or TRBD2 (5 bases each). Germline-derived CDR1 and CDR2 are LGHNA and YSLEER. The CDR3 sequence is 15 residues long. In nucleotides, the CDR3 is TGCGCCAGCAGCCAAGATCGATGGGGCTCCGGGGACCTGTTTTTT. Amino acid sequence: CASSQDRWGSGDLFF.

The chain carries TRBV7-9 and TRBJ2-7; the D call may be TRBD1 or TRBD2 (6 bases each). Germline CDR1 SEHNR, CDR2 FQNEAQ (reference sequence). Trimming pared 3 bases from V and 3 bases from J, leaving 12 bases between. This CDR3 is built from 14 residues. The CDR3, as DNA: TGTGCCAGCAGCTTGCCACAGGGAGGCTACGAGCAGTACTTC. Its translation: CASSLPQGGYEQYF. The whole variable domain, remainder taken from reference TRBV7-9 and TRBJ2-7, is DTGVSQNPRHKITKRGQNVTFRCDPISEHNRLYWYRQTLGQGPEFLTYFQNEAQLEKSRLLSDRFSAERPKGSFSTLEIQRTEQGDSAMYLCASSLPQGGYEQYFGPGTRLTVT.

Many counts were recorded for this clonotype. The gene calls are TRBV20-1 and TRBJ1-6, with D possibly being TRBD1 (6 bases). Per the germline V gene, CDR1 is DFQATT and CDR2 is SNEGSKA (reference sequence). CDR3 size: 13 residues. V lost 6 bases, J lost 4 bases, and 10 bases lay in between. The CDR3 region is CSASGQYNSPLHF. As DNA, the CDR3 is TGCAGTGCAAGCGGACAGTATAATTCACCCCTCCACTTT.

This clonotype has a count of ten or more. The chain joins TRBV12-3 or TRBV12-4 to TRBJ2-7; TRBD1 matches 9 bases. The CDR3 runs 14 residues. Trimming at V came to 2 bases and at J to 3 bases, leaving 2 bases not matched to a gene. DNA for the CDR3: TGTGCCAGCAGTTTATTGGGACAGGGCTACGAGCAGTACTTC. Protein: CASSLLGQGYEQYF.

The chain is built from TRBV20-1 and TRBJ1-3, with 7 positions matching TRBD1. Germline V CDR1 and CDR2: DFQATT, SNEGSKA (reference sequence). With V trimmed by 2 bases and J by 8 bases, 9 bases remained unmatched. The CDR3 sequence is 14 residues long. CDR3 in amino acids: CSARLQGKGDTIYF. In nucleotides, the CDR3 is TGCAGTGCTAGATTACAGGGGAAGGGAGACACCATATATTTT.

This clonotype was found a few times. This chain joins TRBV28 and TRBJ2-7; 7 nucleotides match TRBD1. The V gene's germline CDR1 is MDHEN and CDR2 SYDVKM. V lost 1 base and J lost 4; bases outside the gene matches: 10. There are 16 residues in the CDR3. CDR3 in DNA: TGTGCCAGCAGTTTATCGAGAATGGGACAGAAGTACGAGCAGTACGTC. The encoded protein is CASSLSRMGQKYEQYV.

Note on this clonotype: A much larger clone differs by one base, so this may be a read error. The CDR3 here is CASSWGANTGELFF. The CDR3 DNA is TGTGCCAGCAGCTGGGGAGCGAACACCGGGGAGCTGTTTTTT. This chain joins TRBV7-2 and TRBJ2-2, with D possibly being TRBD2 (5 bases). Germline V gene sequence: CDR1 SGHTA, CDR2 FQGNSA. V dropped 4 bases and J dropped 0 bases, with 6 bases sitting between them. The CDR3 covers 14 residues. The full variable domain, with the rest looked up from reference TRBV7-2 and TRBJ2-2, is GAGVSQSPSNKVTEKGKDVELRCDPISGHTALYWYRQSLGQGLEFLIYFQGNSAPDKSGLPSDRFSAERTGGSVSTLTIQRTQQEDSAVYLCASSWGANTGELFFGEGSRLTVL.

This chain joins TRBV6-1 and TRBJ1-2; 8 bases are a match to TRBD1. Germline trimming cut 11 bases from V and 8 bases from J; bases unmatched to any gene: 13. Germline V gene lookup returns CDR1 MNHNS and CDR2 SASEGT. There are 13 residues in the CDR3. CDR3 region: CAARPGQGRGYTF. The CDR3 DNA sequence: TGTGCCGCACGCCCCGGACAGGGCCGAGGCTACACCTTC.

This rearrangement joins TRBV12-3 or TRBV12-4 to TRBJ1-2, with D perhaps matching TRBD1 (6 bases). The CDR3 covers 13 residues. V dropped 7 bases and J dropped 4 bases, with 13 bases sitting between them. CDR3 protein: CASTLGQLYGYTF. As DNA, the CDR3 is TGTGCCAGCACCCTTGGACAGCTCTATGGCTACACCTTC.

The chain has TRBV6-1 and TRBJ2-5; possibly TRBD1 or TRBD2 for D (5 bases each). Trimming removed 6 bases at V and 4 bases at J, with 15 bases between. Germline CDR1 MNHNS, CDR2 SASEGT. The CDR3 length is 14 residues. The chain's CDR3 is CASRTWGFGETQYF. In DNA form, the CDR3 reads TGTGCCAGCAGGACCTGGGGGTTTGGAGAGACCCAGTACTTC.

DNA for the CDR3: TGTGCCAGCAGCCCTTGGGAGGACAGGGCTTACAATGAGCAGTTCTTC. Its protein product is CASSPWEDRAYNEQFF. This chain links TRBV28 with TRBJ2-1; 8 bases line up with TRBD1. V lost 6 bases to trimming and J lost 4 bases; unmatched junction nucleotides: 11. CDR1 is MDHEN and CDR2 is SYDVKM in the germline V gene. CDR3 length equals 16 residues.

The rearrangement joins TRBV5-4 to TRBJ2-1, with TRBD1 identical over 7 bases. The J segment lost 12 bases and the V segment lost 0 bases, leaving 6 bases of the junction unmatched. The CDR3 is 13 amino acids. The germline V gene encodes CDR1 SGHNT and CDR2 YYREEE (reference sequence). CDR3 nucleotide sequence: TGTGCCAGCAGCTTGGACGACAGGGTAGGGCAGTTCTTC. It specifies CASSLDDRVGQFF.

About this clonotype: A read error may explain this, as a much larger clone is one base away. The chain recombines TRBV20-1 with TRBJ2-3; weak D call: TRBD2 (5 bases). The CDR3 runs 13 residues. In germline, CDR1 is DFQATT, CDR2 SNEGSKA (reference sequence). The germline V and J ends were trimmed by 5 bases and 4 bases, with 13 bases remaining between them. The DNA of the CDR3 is TGCAGTGCTCCGGTTAGAGGGCCAGATACGCAGTATTTT. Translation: CSAPVRGPDTQYF.

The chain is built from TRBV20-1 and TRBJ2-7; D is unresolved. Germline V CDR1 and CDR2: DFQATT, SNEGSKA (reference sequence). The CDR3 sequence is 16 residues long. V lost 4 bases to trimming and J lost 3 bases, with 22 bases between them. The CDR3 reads CSATPPWKTSIYEQYF. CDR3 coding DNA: TGCAGTGCTACCCCCCCATGGAAGACTTCCATCTACGAGCAGTACTTC.

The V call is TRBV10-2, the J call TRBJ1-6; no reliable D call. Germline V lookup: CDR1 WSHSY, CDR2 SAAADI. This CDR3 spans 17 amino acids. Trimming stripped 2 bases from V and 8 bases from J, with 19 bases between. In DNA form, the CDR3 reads TGCGCCAGCAGTGAGACATGGCCGGCCGGAGGCCATTCACCCCTCCACTTT. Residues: CASSETWPAGGHSPLHF.

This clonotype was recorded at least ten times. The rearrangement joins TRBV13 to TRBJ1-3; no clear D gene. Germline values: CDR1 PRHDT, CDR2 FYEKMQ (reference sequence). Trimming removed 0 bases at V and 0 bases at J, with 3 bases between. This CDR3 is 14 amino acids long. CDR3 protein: CASSLGTSGNTIYF. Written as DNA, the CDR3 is TGTGCCAGCAGCTTAGGCACCTCTGGAAACACCATATATTTT.

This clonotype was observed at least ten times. In DNA form, the CDR3 reads TGTGCCAGCAGTTTTTGGGGGCCCGGGGAGCTGTTTTTT. Its translation is CASSFWGPGELFF. The genes are TRBV12-3 or TRBV12-4 and TRBJ2-2, with a tentative D call TRBD1 (6 bases). CDR3 length: 13 amino acids. The germline V and J ends were trimmed by 3 bases and 6 bases, with 8 bases remaining between them.

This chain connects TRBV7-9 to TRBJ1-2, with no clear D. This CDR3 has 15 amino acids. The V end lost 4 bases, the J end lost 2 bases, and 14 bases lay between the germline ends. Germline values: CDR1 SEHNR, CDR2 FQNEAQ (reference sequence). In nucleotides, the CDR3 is TGTGCCAGCAGCTCTGGTCAGAGCGGAAACTATGGCTACACCTTC. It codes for CASSSGQSGNYGYTF. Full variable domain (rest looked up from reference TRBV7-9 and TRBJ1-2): DTGVSQNPRHKITKRGQNVTFRCDPISEHNRLYWYRQTLGQGPEFLTYFQNEAQLEKSRLLSDRFSAERPKGSFSTLEIQRTEQGDSAMYLCASSSGQSGNYGYTFGSGTRLTVV.

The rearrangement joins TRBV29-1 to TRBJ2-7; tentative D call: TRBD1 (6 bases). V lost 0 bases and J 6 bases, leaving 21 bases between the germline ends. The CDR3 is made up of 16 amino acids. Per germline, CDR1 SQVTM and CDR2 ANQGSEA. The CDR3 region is CSVEDPNRDTETEQYV. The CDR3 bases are TGCAGCGTTGAAGACCCCAACCGGGACACAGAGACCGAGCAGTACGTC.

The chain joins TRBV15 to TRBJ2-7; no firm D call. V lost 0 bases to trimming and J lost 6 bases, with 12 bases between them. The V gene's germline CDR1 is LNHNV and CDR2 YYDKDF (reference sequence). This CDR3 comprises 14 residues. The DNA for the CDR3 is TGTGCCACCAGCAGAGACTTTTTTAGGGCCGAGCAGTACTTC. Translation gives CATSRDFFRAEQYF.

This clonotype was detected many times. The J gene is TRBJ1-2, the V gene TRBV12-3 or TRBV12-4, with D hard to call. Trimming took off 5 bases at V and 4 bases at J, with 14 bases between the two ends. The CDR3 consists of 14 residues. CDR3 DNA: TGTGCCAGCAGTCCCGCCCCGGGCGGCTATGGCTACACCTTC. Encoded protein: CASSPAPGGYGYTF.

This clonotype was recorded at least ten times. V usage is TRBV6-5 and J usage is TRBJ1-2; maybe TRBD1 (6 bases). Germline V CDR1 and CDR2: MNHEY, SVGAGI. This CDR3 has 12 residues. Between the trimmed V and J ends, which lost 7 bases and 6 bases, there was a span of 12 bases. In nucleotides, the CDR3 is TGTGCCAGCACCCAACAGGGCCATGGCTACACCTTC. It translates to CASTQQGHGYTF.

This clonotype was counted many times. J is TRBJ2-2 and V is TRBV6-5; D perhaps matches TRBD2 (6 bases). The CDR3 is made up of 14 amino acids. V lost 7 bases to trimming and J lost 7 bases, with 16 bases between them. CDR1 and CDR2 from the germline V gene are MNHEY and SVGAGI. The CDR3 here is CASTLGVEGGELFF. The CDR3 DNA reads TGTGCCAGCACTTTGGGGGTGGAGGGCGGGGAGCTGTTTTTT.